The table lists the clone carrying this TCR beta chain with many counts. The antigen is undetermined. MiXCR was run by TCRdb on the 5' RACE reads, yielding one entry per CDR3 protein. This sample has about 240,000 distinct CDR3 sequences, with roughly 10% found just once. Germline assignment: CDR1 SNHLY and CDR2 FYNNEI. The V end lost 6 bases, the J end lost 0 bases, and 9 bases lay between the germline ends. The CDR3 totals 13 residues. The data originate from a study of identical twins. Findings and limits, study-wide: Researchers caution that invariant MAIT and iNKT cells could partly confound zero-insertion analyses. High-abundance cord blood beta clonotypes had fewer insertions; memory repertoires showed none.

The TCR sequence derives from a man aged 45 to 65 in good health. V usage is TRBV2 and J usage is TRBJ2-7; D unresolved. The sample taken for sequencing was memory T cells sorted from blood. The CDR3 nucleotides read TGTGCCAGCAGGGGCAGAGCCTCCTACGAGCAGTACTTC. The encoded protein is CASRGRASYEQYF.